The sample holds many counts of the clone carrying this T cell receptor (beta chain). From germline, CDR1 is KGHSH and CDR2 LQKENI. With 2 bases removed from V and 10 bases from J, the gap between germline ends came to 6 bases. The CDR3 consists of 11 residues. Time point defined: newly diagnosed GD, antithyroid drugs for less than 3 months. Following extraction of RNA from PBMCs, that RNA was used to make the TCR library. This sample is part of a study of regulatory T cells in long-lasting Graves disease. Sequencing libraries for TCR beta were prepared with iRepertoire HTBI primers and Arm-PCR of CDR3 regions. TCRdb ran MiXCR on the multiplex PCR reads and lists one entry per CDR3 protein. The table shows 550,000 to 650,000 distinct CDR3 sequences, with roughly a sixth occurring only once. This sample was also put to use in a study of T cells in Graves' hyperthyroidism and ophthalmopathy.

The chain recombines TRBV18 with TRBJ2-1; D is undetermined. This TCR was recovered from a man younger than 35 with Graves disease. The specimen was peripheral blood mononuclear cells (PBMCs), collected at new diagnosis, from a patient treated with antithyroid drugs. Here the CDR3 reads CASSPAEEQFF. The CDR3 coding sequence is TGTGCCAGCTCACCAGCCGAAGAGCAGTTCTTC.